The sequence of this T cell receptor (beta chain) was determined in a study of cytomegalovirus exposure and HLA in healthy donors. General study findings and limits: Among the CMV-associated chains, three were confirmed in vitro as specific for CMV antigens.

As for the donors, each was a healthy bone marrow donor. The J segment lost 4 bases and the V segment lost 5 bases, leaving 6 bases of the junction unmatched. This CDR3 is 14 amino acids long. In germline, CDR1 is KGHSH, CDR2 LQKENI. A note on this clone: Antigen unknown.

PCR involved 60 Vbeta and 13 Jbeta primers. Authors' data handling: Roughly 11 million of the roughly 80 million unique TCR beta chains counted in a later analysis were shared. The method was immunoSEQ multiplex PCR; TCRdb's version includes in-frame clones alone and lacks a portion of them. Clone size and V and J calls were adopted from that table, with D and trimming inferred from the DNA. The sample holds more than 130,000 clones, approximately 73% seen once. The V call is TRBV18, the J call TRBJ1-2; 8 nucleotides match TRBD1. The clonotype originates from a human donor in good health. Material for sequencing was PBMCs. The CDR3 loop reads CASSFGQGGYGYTF. The CDR3 DNA reads TGTGCCAGCTCATTCGGACAGGGCGGCTATGGCTACACCTTC.